This is a list of T cell receptor beta chains from one sample in a study of identical twins. MiXCR, run by TCRdb on the 5' RACE reads, gives a single entry per CDR3 protein. Of around 300,000 distinct CDR3 sequences listed, 8% to 9% are singletons. These data also formed part of another study, on yellow fever vaccine responses in identical twins.

Sequencing was carried out using memory (CD45RO+) T cells sorted from blood. These TCRs come from a woman aged 18 to 35 in good health. The conserved cysteine and the conserved F or W are not part of the CDR3 here. The D gene is left open where the match is weak.

D: TRBD1; V: TRBV2; J: TRBJ2-1; CDR3: ASSDWGTGRYNEQF
D: NA; V: TRBV23-1; J: TRBJ2-5; CDR3: ASSRIRETQY
D: NA; V: TRBV3-1; J: TRBJ2-6; CDR3: ASSKAGANVLT
D: NA; V: TRBV5-1; J: TRBJ2-5; CDR3: ASSARLGGQETQY
D: NA; V: TRBV5-6; J: TRBJ1-2; CDR3: ASSLGWQPS
D: TRBD1; V: TRBV4-1; J: TRBJ2-7; CDR3: ASSSIGQGRDEQY
D: TRBD2; V: TRBV11-1; J: TRBJ2-2; CDR3: ASIEGGNPGELF
D: NA; V: TRBV28; J: TRBJ2-1; CDR3: ASNQRSSYNEQF
D: TRBD2; V: TRBV7-2; J: TRBJ2-7; CDR3: ASSLEAGVTQY
D: TRBD2; V: TRBV6-4; J: TRBJ2-1; CDR3: ASSATGTGGDEQF
D: NA; V: TRBV29-1; J: TRBJ1-5; CDR3: SVVSGNSNQPQH
D: NA; V: TRBV6-1; J: TRBJ2-1; CDR3: ASSEEGKEGPNEQF
D: NA; V: TRBV2; J: TRBJ2-3; CDR3: ASRPTTDTQY
D: NA; V: TRBV18; J: TRBJ2-7; CDR3: ASSPQGSVLEQY
D: NA; V: TRBV27; J: TRBJ2-6; CDR3: ASSLVPGSGANVLT
D: TRBD2; V: TRBV12-3/TRBV12-4; J: TRBJ2-7; CDR3: ASSFRGLVYEQY
D: NA; V: TRBV20-1; J: TRBJ2-2; CDR3: SARETERPGELF
D: TRBD1; V: TRBV12-3/TRBV12-4; J: TRBJ2-1; CDR3: ASTMTGAIDEQF
D: TRBD2; V: TRBV2; J: TRBJ2-3; CDR3: ASRLAGADTQY
D: TRBD2; V: TRBV18; J: TRBJ2-5; CDR3: ASSPQYGTSQETQY
D: TRBD2; V: TRBV11-2; J: TRBJ2-7; CDR3: ASSSVGAGGIEQY
D: TRBD1; V: TRBV6-1; J: TRBJ1-2; CDR3: ASSEALGQGADYGYT
D: NA; V: TRBV27; J: TRBJ2-3; CDR3: ASSFLGTDTQY
D: NA; V: TRBV27; J: TRBJ2-1; CDR3: ASSRDNGYNEQF
D: TRBD2; V: TRBV15; J: TRBJ2-1; CDR3: ATSRETSGSYNEQF
D: TRBD1; V: TRBV18; J: TRBJ1-2; CDR3: ASSPMTGGGDGYT
D: TRBD1; V: TRBV29-1; J: TRBJ2-7; CDR3: SALGGLLYEQY
D: NA; V: TRBV11-2; J: TRBJ2-5; CDR3: ASSSLRGRVVETQY
D: NA; V: TRBV3-1; J: TRBJ1-2; CDR3: ASSPGQLNYGYT
D: TRBD2; V: TRBV5-1; J: TRBJ2-3; CDR3: ASSPGTRADTQY
D: NA; V: TRBV6-1; J: TRBJ1-1; CDR3: ASSDLNRVEDTEAF
D: TRBD1; V: TRBV20-1; J: TRBJ1-2; CDR3: SARPGTGGPTYGYT
D: NA; V: TRBV25-1; J: TRBJ2-7; CDR3: ASSDDYSYEQY
D: TRBD2; V: TRBV5-1; J: TRBJ2-5; CDR3: ASSRGTSGNQGETQY
D: TRBD2; V: TRBV3-1; J: TRBJ2-1; CDR3: ASSQRGAGDEQF
D: NA; V: TRBV2; J: TRBJ1-6; CDR3: ASSEGGEASPLH
D: NA; V: TRBV12-3/TRBV12-4; J: TRBJ2-4; CDR3: ASSSSTGSNIQY
D: TRBD1; V: TRBV6-1; J: TRBJ2-1; CDR3: ATTRGQGENEQF
D: NA; V: TRBV12-3/TRBV12-4; J: TRBJ1-1; CDR3: ASSSWRGADTEAF
D: TRBD2; V: TRBV2; J: TRBJ2-3; CDR3: ASSEGSGTSVTDTQY
D: TRBD2; V: TRBV27; J: TRBJ2-7; CDR3: ASSSPPFTSGKTYEQY
D: NA; V: TRBV6-1; J: TRBJ2-2; CDR3: ASRHGLDGELF
D: TRBD2; V: TRBV20-1; J: TRBJ2-7; CDR3: SARGPSGLEQY
D: TRBD1; V: TRBV7-8; J: TRBJ2-3; CDR3: ASTPTGTGADTQY
D: TRBD1; V: TRBV12-3/TRBV12-4; J: TRBJ2-6; CDR3: ASSLQQGAGANVLT
D: NA; V: TRBV27; J: TRBJ2-2; CDR3: ASMPGVNTGELF
D: NA; V: TRBV7-9; J: TRBJ2-5; CDR3: ASSPGVGMETQY
D: TRBD2; V: TRBV2; J: TRBJ2-3; CDR3: ASSGLAGGPTDTQY
D: NA; V: TRBV6-1; J: TRBJ2-5; CDR3: ATQTTQQETQY